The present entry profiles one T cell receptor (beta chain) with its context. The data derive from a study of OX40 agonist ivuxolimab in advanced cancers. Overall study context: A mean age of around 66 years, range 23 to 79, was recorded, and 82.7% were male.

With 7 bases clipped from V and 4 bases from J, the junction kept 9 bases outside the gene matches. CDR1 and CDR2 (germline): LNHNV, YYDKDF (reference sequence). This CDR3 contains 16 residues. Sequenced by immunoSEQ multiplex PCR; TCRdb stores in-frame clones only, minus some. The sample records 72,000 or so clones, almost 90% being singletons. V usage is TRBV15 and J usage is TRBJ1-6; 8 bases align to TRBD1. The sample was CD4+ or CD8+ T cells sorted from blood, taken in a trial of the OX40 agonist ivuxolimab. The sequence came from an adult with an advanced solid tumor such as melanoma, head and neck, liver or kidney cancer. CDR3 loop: CATNSGGGGYNSPLHF. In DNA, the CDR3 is TGTGCCACCAATTCAGGGGGCGGCGGGTATAATTCACCCCTCCACTTT.